The rows below give T cell receptor beta chains drawn from one sample of a study of blood T cell repertoires in COVID-19. Profiling relied on immunoSEQ multiplex PCR, and the TCRdb table lists in-frame clones only, not all of them. The data hold about 150,000 clones, with approximately 86% observed a single time. Sequenced sample: PBMCs or T cells enriched from blood (not recorded which). The receptors derive from a woman aged 40 to 50 who had recovered from COVID-19. CDR3s include the opening cysteine and the closing phenylalanine or tryptophan. A D gene is named only where the DNA matches it firmly. Clone size is stated in some rows and not others, as once, few, many or a class when expanded.

>-|-|TRBJ2-7|TRBV19
TGTGCCAGTAGTCCGCGGCCCTCCTACGAGCAGTACTTC
CASSPRPSYEQYF
>-|-|TRBJ1-5|TRBV7-8
TGTGCCAGCAGCTTAGACGGGATTCAGCCCCAGCATTTT
CASSLDGIQPQHF
>-|TRBD2|TRBJ2-7|TRBV5-6
TGTGCCAGCAGCGGGGGGAGACTAGCGGGCCTCTCCTACGAGCAGTACTTC
CASSGGRLAGLSYEQYF
>once|-|TRBJ1-1|TRBV29-1
TGCAGCGCTAACAGGGAGAGGAACACTGAAGCTTTCTTT
CSANRERNTEAFF
>-|TRBD1|TRBJ1-1|TRBV5-4
TGTGCCAGCAGCTTGGGACAGGGTGCGGGTGAAGCTTTCTTT
CASSLGQGAGEAFF
>many|TRBD1|TRBJ2-3|TRBV19
TGTGCCAGTAGTATAAACCCAGGGGGCATGGCAGATACGCAGTATTTT
CASSINPGGMADTQYF
>-|-|TRBJ1-1|TRBV5-1
TGCGCCAGCAGCTACAGAGAAAGGAACACTGAAGCTTTCTTT
CASSYRERNTEAFF
>once|-|TRBJ2-7|TRBV6-5
TGTGCCAGCGAAGGCTGGCAGGGTTTAGGGCAGTACTTC
CASEGWQGLGQYF
>-|-|TRBJ2-5|TRBV4-2
TGTGCCAGCGCTCAGGACTTGGCAGGGGACCAAGAGACCCAGTACTTC
CASAQDLAGDQETQYF
>-|-|TRBJ2-3|TRBV18
TGTGCCAGCTCAACCGGAGCAGATACGCAGTATTTT
CASSTGADTQYF
>-|-|TRBJ1-1|TRBV6-5
TGTGCCAGCGGAGAATGGGATGGGGGGTACACTGAAGCTTTCTTT
CASGEWDGGYTEAFF
>few|-|TRBJ2-2|TRBV2
TGTGCCAGCAGGGTGGAGGGCGGGCCCAACACCGGGGAGCTGTTTTTT
CASRVEGGPNTGELFF
>-|-|TRBJ1-1|TRBV9
TGTGCCAGCAGCGCCGGCAGCGGGAACACTGAAGCTTTCTTT
CASSAGSGNTEAFF
>-|-|TRBJ2-1|TRBV7-7
TGTGCCAGCGCGGACGGGCGGGGTGAGCAGTTCTTC
CASADGRGEQFF
>-|TRBD2|TRBJ2-3|TRBV7-9
TGTGCCAGCAGCTTAGGCCTAGCGGGAGTAAGGTCAGATACGCAGTATTTT
CASSLGLAGVRSDTQYF
>-|TRBD2|TRBJ2-2|TRBV11-2
TGTGCCAGCAGCGTAGCGGGGTTTGGGGAGCTGTTTTTT
CASSVAGFGELFF
>-|TRBD1|TRBJ2-1|TRBV18
TGTGCCAGCTCACCTTTAGGACAGGGCAATGAGCAGTTCTTC
CASSPLGQGNEQFF
>-|-|TRBJ2-1|TRBV9
TGTGCCAGCAGCGTAAACCCGGGCCAGGGGAACAATGAGCAGTTCTTC
CASSVNPGQGNNEQFF
>-|TRBD2|TRBJ2-5|TRBV5-1
TGCGCCAGCAGCTTATCTAGCGGGGGTGACGAGACCCAGTACTTC
CASSLSSGGDETQYF
>once|-|TRBJ2-2|TRBV6-5
TGTGCCAGCAGTTACTCGCGGCAGAACACCGGGGAGCTGTTTTTT
CASSYSRQNTGELFF
>-|-|TRBJ1-2|TRBV18
TGTGCCAGCTCACCATCGGTGACAGAGAACTATGGCTACACCTTC
CASSPSVTENYGYTF
>-|TRBD2|TRBJ2-3|TRBV4-1
TGCGCCAGCAGCCAAGAGGGGCGGGGGGTCGATACGCAGTATTTT
CASSQEGRGVDTQYF
>once|-|TRBJ2-5|TRBV10-2
TGCGCCAGCAGTGTTGAAACTAGCCGGTACCAAGAGACCCAGTACTTC
CASSVETSRYQETQYF
>once|TRBD2|TRBJ2-7|TRBV4-1
TGCGCCAGCAGCCAAGTTCTAGCGGGATCTTACGAGCAGTACTTC
CASSQVLAGSYEQYF
>-|TRBD1|TRBJ2-5|TRBV5-1
TGCGCCAGCAGCAGAGGGACAGACCACCAAGAGACCCAGTACTTC
CASSRGTDHQETQYF
>-|-|TRBJ2-7|TRBV19
TGTGCCAGTCGTTCTCCCTCCTACGAGCAGTACTTC
CASRSPSYEQYF
>-|TRBD1|TRBJ1-1|TRBV3-1/TRBV3-2
TGTGCCAGCAGCCAAGACCGAGGCTGGGGGACAGGGAGGCCGGACCCCTCCTTGAACACTGAAGCTTTCTTT
CASSQDRGWGTGRPDPSLNTEAFF
>-|-|TRBJ1-4|TRBV5-4
TGTGCCAGCAGCTTGGGGCCAGCCTCTAGCGAAAAACTGTTTTTT
CASSLGPASSEKLFF
>-|TRBD1|TRBJ2-1|TRBV3-1/TRBV3-2
TGTGCCAGCCGGGACAGGGGTATCAATGAGCAGTTCTTC
CASRDRGINEQFF